A single sample gave rise to the 19 T cell receptor beta chains below, sequenced in a study of blood T cells in healthy people across ages. Primers used in a second PCR of about 7 to 12 cycles were a sample-barcoded 5' primer and a J-beta primer mix. A single record per CDR3 protein comes from TCRdb applying MiXCR to the 5' RACE reads. The sample lists 1.5 million to 2 million distinct CDR3 sequences, approximately 50% seen once, with roughly 2.1% in the top ten. Sequencing was performed on blood. These receptors originate from a woman in her forties in good health.

This clonotype was recorded once. The chain uses TRBV4-1 and TRBJ1-2, with D unresolved. This CDR3 has 15 amino acids. V was trimmed by 0 bases and J by 4 bases, leaving 12 bases between them. Looked up from germline, CDR1 is MGHRA and CDR2 is YSYEKL. The CDR3 region is CASSQDSGVSYGYTF. DNA for the CDR3: TGCGCCAGCAGCCAAGATTCCGGGGTTTCCTATGGCTACACCTTC.

The chain combines TRBV5-4 with TRBJ2-3, with D possibly TRBD2 on 5 matching bases. The CDR3 loop spans 16 amino acids. V lost 0 bases to trimming and J lost 4 bases, with 15 bases between them. Germline CDR1 and CDR2: SGHNT and YYREEE (reference sequence). In nucleotides, the CDR3 is TGTGCCAGCAGCTTGGAATCGGGGATAAGGGCAGATACGCAGTATTTT. This codes for CASSLESGIRADTQYF.

CDR3 sequence reads: CSASQGAGQPQHF. The CDR3 nucleotides read TGCAGCGCTTCGCAGGGGGCTGGGCAGCCCCAGCATTTT. The V and J genes are TRBV29-1 and TRBJ1-5; TRBD1 matches at 8 bases. Germline assignment: CDR1 SQVTM and CDR2 ANQGSEA. V dropped 7 bases and J dropped 7; count of bases not matched to a gene: 9. This CDR3 region has 13 residues.

V is TRBV7-8 and J is TRBJ2-1; the D is unclear. The V end lost 6 bases, the J end lost 6 bases, and 9 bases lay between the germline ends. The CDR3 is 12 residues long. Looked up from germline, CDR1 is SGHVS and CDR2 is FQNEAQ. CDR3 sequence reads: CASSGPCNEQFF. The DNA of the CDR3 is TGTGCCAGCAGTGGTCCGTGCAATGAGCAGTTCTTC.

The V gene is TRBV2, the J gene TRBJ2-4; 12 nucleotides align to TRBD1. Looked up from germline, CDR1 is SNHLY and CDR2 is FYNNEI. This CDR3 has 18 residues. J gave up 6 bases and V 4 bases, and 13 bases lay outside the gene matches. CDR3: CASSAGTGTGGAGNIQYF. The CDR3 DNA reads as TGTGCCAGCAGTGCGGGAACCGGGACAGGGGGCGCGGGAAACATTCAGTACTTC.

This chain links TRBV20-1 with TRBJ1-2, with D maybe TRBD1 (6 bases). The CDR3 totals 14 residues. CDR1 and CDR2 (germline): DFQATT, SNEGSKA (reference sequence). Trimming shortened V by 2 bases and J by 2 bases, and 12 bases separated the two germline ends. The CDR3 reads CSARPIDRNYGYTF. CDR3 sequence (DNA): TGCAGTGCTAGACCGATAGACAGGAACTATGGCTACACCTTC.

The chain is built from TRBV11-2 and TRBJ2-1, with unresolved D. The CDR3 contains 16 residues. The germline gives CDR1 SGHAT, CDR2 FQNNGV. The V and J ends lost 2 bases and 6 bases respectively, with 17 bases between them. CDR3 protein: CASSLRTVGPINEQFF. The CDR3 DNA reads as TGTGCCAGCAGCTTACGTACAGTTGGTCCGATCAATGAGCAGTTCTTC.

The chain joins TRBV20-1 to TRBJ1-5; 9 bases line up with TRBD1. V lost 2 bases and J lost 0; bases outside the gene matches: 20. The CDR3 extends over 21 amino acids. Germline loops: CDR1 DFQATT, CDR2 SNEGSKA (reference sequence). DNA for the CDR3: TGCAGTGCTAGACCTCCAGGCGCCGGGACAGGGATTTTTTATAGCAATCAGCCCCAGCATTTT. It yields the protein CSARPPGAGTGIFYSNQPQHF.

The chain recombines TRBV6-5 with TRBJ2-7, with TRBD1 matching over 7 bases. CDR3 size: 15 residues. CDR1 MNHEY and CDR2 SVGAGI come from the germline V gene. Trimming at V came to 10 bases and at J to 2 bases, leaving 14 bases not matched to a gene. The chain's CDR3 is CATSKPGQSPYEQYF. The CDR3 DNA is TGTGCCACCTCAAAGCCGGGACAGTCTCCCTACGAGCAGTACTTC.

This chain links TRBV27 with TRBJ2-4; 8 nucleotides align to TRBD1. The CDR3 is 19 amino acids. Germline V lookup: CDR1 MNHEY, CDR2 SMNVEV (reference sequence). V shed 2 bases, J shed 1 base, and the junction held 13 bases outside the gene matches. Here the CDR3 reads CASSLRIRPGGLAKNIQYF. For the CDR3, the DNA is TGTGCCAGCAGTTTAAGGATCAGGCCAGGGGGCTTGGCCAAAAACATTCAGTACTTC.

The chain recombines TRBV10-2 with TRBJ2-3; a weak D match, TRBD1 (7 bases). Looked up from germline, CDR1 is WSHSY and CDR2 is SAAADI. V lost 6 bases and J 4 bases, leaving 14 bases between the germline ends. This CDR3 is built from 14 residues. The CDR3 bases are TGCGCCAGCAGGCGCGGGACAGCCCCAGATACGCAGTATTTT. Its translation: CASRRGTAPDTQYF.

This clonotype turned up a few times. The V gene is TRBV7-9, the J gene TRBJ2-5; tentative D call: TRBD1 (5 bases). CDR3 length equals 13 residues. V was clipped by 7 bases and J by 5 bases, with 14 bases between them. CDR1 is SEHNR and CDR2 is FQNEAQ in the germline V gene (reference sequence). CDR3 in amino acids: CASNHGAGETQYF. The CDR3 DNA reads as TGTGCCAGCAACCATGGGGCTGGGGAGACCCAGTACTTC.

The V and J genes are TRBV5-1 and TRBJ2-4; D remains unclear. Trimming shortened V by 2 bases and J by 1 base, and 16 bases separated the two germline ends. This CDR3 spans 17 amino acids. Germline CDR1 is SGHRS and CDR2 is YFSETQ. The DNA for the CDR3 is TGCGCCAGCAGCTTAGACGGCCAGGTGGGCGCCAAAAACATTCAGTACTTC. Translated, it gives CASSLDGQVGAKNIQYF.

This clonotype was seen only a few times. This chain connects TRBV7-2 to TRBJ2-3, with 11 positions matching TRBD1. Trimming took 5 bases from V and 2 from J; bases not matched to a gene: 6. The germline CDR1 and CDR2 sequences are SGHTA and FQGNSA. The CDR3 extends over 16 amino acids. CDR3 sequence (DNA): TGTGCCAGCAGCCCTCGGACAGGGGGCTTCACAGATACGCAGTATTTT. Translated: CASSPRTGGFTDTQYF.

The chain has TRBV18 and TRBJ2-1; D might be TRBD1 (6 bases). V gave up 6 bases and J gave up 0 bases, with 12 bases separating them. CDR1 and CDR2 (germline): KGHSH, LQKENI. The CDR3 spans 15 residues. The CDR3 protein is CASSIDRNSYNEQFF. CDR3 nucleotide sequence: TGTGCCAGCTCCATTGACAGGAACTCCTACAATGAGCAGTTCTTC.

The chain combines TRBV10-2 with TRBJ1-2, with D hard to call. This CDR3 contains 12 residues. V lost 7 bases to trimming and J lost 8 bases, with 14 bases between them. In germline, CDR1 is WSHSY, CDR2 SAAADI. The CDR3 nucleotides are TGCGCCAGCACCCAATCGGATGGGGGCTACACCTTC. Protein product: CASTQSDGGYTF.

The rearrangement links TRBV5-1 to TRBJ1-2; D is perhaps TRBD1 (6 bases). Germline-derived CDR1 and CDR2 are SGHRS and YFSETQ. This CDR3 contains 15 residues. V was cut by 3 bases and J by 5 bases, with 17 bases left in between. The CDR3 nucleotides read TGCGCCAGCAGCTACGAGGGGGGGGGAGGATATGGCTACACCTTC. It encodes CASSYEGGGGYGYTF.

This chain joins TRBV4-3 and TRBJ2-3, with 9 bases fitting TRBD1. Germline values: CDR1 LGHNA, CDR2 YSLEER. The CDR3 totals 15 residues. The trim removed 3 bases at V and 5 bases at J, leaving 6 bases unmatched. The CDR3 reads CASSQTGQGVDTQYF. CDR3 coding DNA: TGCGCCAGCAGCCAGACGGGACAGGGAGTAGATACGCAGTATTTT.

This clonotype showed up just a few times. The chain couples TRBV20-1 to TRBJ2-3; the D gene is possibly TRBD2 (7 bases). The V gene's germline CDR1 is DFQATT and CDR2 SNEGSKA (reference sequence). The V gene lost 7 bases and the J gene lost 6 bases, with 17 bases spanning the gap. The CDR3 runs 13 residues. Written as DNA, the CDR3 is TGCAGTGGCGAGGGCGGGGGCGTTGATACGCAGTATTTT. Translation gives CSGEGGGVDTQYF.